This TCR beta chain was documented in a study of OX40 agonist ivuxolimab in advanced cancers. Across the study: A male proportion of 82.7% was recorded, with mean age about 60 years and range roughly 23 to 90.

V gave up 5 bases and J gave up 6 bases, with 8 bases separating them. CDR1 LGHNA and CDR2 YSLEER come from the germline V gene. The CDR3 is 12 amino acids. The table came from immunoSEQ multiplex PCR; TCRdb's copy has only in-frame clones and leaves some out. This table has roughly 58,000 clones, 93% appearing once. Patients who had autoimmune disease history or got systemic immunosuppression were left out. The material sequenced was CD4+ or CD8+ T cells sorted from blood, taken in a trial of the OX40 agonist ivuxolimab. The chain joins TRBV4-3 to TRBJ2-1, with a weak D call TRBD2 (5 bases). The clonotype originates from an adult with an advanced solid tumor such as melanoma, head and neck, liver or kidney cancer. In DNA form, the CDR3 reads TGCGCCAGCAGCTGGAGCGGCAATGAGCAGTTCTTC. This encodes CASSWSGNEQFF.